The rows below give T cell receptor beta chains drawn from one sample of a study of T-cell memory formation after mild COVID-19. MiXCR was run by TCRdb on the 5' RACE reads, yielding one entry per CDR3 protein. The table records 250,000 to 300,000 distinct CDR3 sequences, roughly 15% of them present only once. Sequenced sample: PBMCs or a T cell subset sorted from them (not recorded which). The receptors here all came from a man younger than 35 who had mild COVID-19 (a few samples of this study predate the infection). Cell type and time point are not known. Both conserved end residues are part of each CDR3. Fields, in order: D gene, V gene, J gene, clone size, CDR3 protein, CDR3 DNA. The D gene is left open where the match is weak. Part of the rows lack a size; the others show once, few, many or a class for expanded clones.

>.|TRBV4-1|TRBJ1-4|.
CASSQWGEGGKLFF
TGCGCCAGCAGCCAATGGGGGGAGGGCGGAAAACTGTTTTTT
>TRBD1|TRBV5-6|TRBJ1-1|.
CASSPTDRGTEAFF
TGTGCCAGCAGCCCGACTGACAGGGGCACTGAAGCTTTCTTT
>TRBD2|TRBV12-3/TRBV12-4|TRBJ2-1|few
CASSLGTSDYNEQFF
TGTGCCAGCAGTTTAGGGACTAGCGACTACAATGAGCAGTTCTTC
>.|TRBV6-5|TRBJ1-3|.
CASSVRRGDTIYF
TGTGCCAGCAGCGTACGCCGTGGAGACACCATATATTTT
>TRBD1|TRBV25-1|TRBJ2-7|many
CASSPSDRASYEQYF
TGTGCCAGCAGCCCCAGTGACAGGGCCTCCTACGAGCAGTACTTC
>TRBD1|TRBV2|TRBJ2-3|.
CASSNSQGGGTDTQYF
TGTGCCAGCAGTAACTCACAGGGGGGCGGGACAGATACGCAGTATTTT
>.|TRBV6-2/TRBV6-3|TRBJ2-2|.
CASRLISTGELFF
TGTGCCTCCAGACTTATCTCCACCGGGGAGCTGTTTTTT
>.|TRBV2|TRBJ2-3|many
CASTRSVADTQYF
TGTGCCAGCACTCGCTCGGTCGCAGATACGCAGTATTTT
>.|TRBV20-1|TRBJ1-5|many
CSAGKGRAGQPQHF
TGCAGTGCTGGGAAGGGCAGGGCTGGTCAGCCCCAGCATTTT
>.|TRBV7-9|TRBJ2-3|once
CASSFGLGAQYF
TGTGCCAGCAGCTTCGGCCTAGGCGCGCAGTATTTT
>TRBD1|TRBV5-1|TRBJ1-2|.
CASSSKGQGKDYTF
TGCGCCAGCAGCTCGAAGGGACAGGGGAAAGACTACACCTTC
>.|TRBV5-1|TRBJ2-5|.
CASSLEGPRETQYF
TGCGCCAGCAGCTTGGAGGGGCCGAGAGAGACCCAGTACTTC
>.|TRBV28|TRBJ2-3|few
CASTRWGDTQYF
TGTGCCAGCACCCGGTGGGGAGATACGCAGTATTTT
>TRBD1|TRBV10-3|TRBJ1-4|.
CATQGAGEKLFF
TGTGCCACCCAGGGGGCGGGTGAAAAACTGTTTTTT
>.|TRBV5-1|TRBJ2-2|few
CASSWLDTGELFF
TGCGCCAGCAGCTGGTTGGACACCGGGGAGCTGTTTTTT
>.|TRBV15|TRBJ1-2|few
CATSRDSEGWNYGYTF
TGTGCCACCAGCAGAGATTCTGAGGGATGGAACTATGGCTACACCTTC
>.|TRBV7-9|TRBJ1-4|.
CATKGGTATNEKLFF
TGTGCCACCAAGGGGGGGACGGCAACTAATGAAAAACTGTTTTTT
>.|TRBV9|TRBJ2-5|many
CASSVEPVGQQETQYF
TGTGCCAGCAGCGTAGAGCCCGTCGGACAGCAAGAGACCCAGTACTTC
>.|TRBV6-5|TRBJ1-5|few
CASSRDILSNQPQHF
TGTGCCAGCAGTCGGGACATACTTAGCAATCAGCCCCAGCATTTT
>.|TRBV7-8|TRBJ1-2|many
CASSFVSVPGPRSGYTF
TGTGCCAGCAGCTTCGTCTCGGTACCGGGACCCAGGAGTGGCTACACCTTC
>.|TRBV10-3|TRBJ2-7|.
CAINSGGALVGQYF
TGTGCCATCAACTCGGGCGGGGCCCTCGTTGGGCAGTACTTC
>.|TRBV30|TRBJ2-7|few
CAWGKLWEQYF
TGTGCCTGGGGGAAGCTTTGGGAGCAGTACTTC
>.|TRBV20-1|TRBJ2-1|.
CSANGENNEQFF
TGCAGTGCCAACGGGGAGAACAATGAGCAGTTCTTC
>.|TRBV4-2|TRBJ2-2|few
CASSLDRTRTGELFF
TGTGCCAGCAGCCTCGACAGGACTAGAACCGGGGAGCTGTTTTTT
>.|TRBV5-1|TRBJ2-7|.
CASSPFRRSSYEQYF
TGCGCCAGCAGCCCGTTTCGTCGAAGCTCCTACGAGCAGTACTTC
>.|TRBV28|TRBJ2-2|few
CASIPRPNGELFF
TGTGCCAGCATCCCTCGGCCGAACGGGGAGCTGTTTTTT
>TRBD1|TRBV20-1|TRBJ2-5|.
CSAYRGGSETQYF
TGCAGTGCTTACAGGGGCGGAAGCGAGACCCAGTACTTC
>TRBD2|TRBV25-1|TRBJ2-1|.
CASRGAGVNEQFF
TGTGCCAGCAGAGGAGCGGGGGTGAATGAGCAGTTCTTC
>TRBD1|TRBV7-7|TRBJ2-1|few
CASSLGTDSGVNEQFF
TGTGCCAGCAGCCTAGGGACAGATTCCGGGGTTAATGAGCAGTTCTTC
>.|TRBV4-3|TRBJ2-2|few
CASSRDVGELFF
TGCGCCAGCAGCCGCGATGTCGGGGAGCTGTTTTTT
>.|TRBV7-6|TRBJ2-3|many
CASSLEGDATDTQYF
TGTGCCAGCAGCTTAGAGGGTGACGCCACAGATACGCAGTATTTT
>.|TRBV6-1|TRBJ2-3|few
CASSERVGDTDTQYF
TGTGCCAGCAGTGAGAGGGTGGGGGACACAGATACGCAGTATTTT
>TRBD1|TRBV19|TRBJ1-1|few
CASSILRTGGNTEAFF
TGTGCCAGTAGTATACTCAGGACAGGGGGCAACACTGAAGCTTTCTTT
>.|TRBV4-1|TRBJ1-5|.
CASSPRLGSQPQHF
TGCGCCAGCAGCCCCAGACTAGGCAGTCAGCCCCAGCATTTT
>TRBD1|TRBV5-6|TRBJ1-2|.
CASSLAGQAYGYTF
TGTGCCAGCAGCTTGGCGGGACAGGCCTATGGCTACACCTTC
>.|TRBV9|TRBJ1-4|few
CASSVDDGRNEKLFF
TGTGCCAGCAGCGTAGATGACGGTAGGAATGAAAAACTGTTTTTT
>.|TRBV5-1|TRBJ1-4|few
CASSDPQGPNEKLFF
TGCGCCAGCAGCGACCCACAGGGCCCGAATGAAAAACTGTTTTTT
>TRBD1|TRBV4-2|TRBJ1-2|.
CASRSTGAVDGYTF
TGTGCCAGCAGGTCGACAGGGGCAGTAGATGGCTACACCTTC
>.|TRBV5-1|TRBJ1-2|many
CASSFGQNYGYTF
TGCGCCAGCAGCTTCGGACAGAACTATGGCTACACCTTC
>.|TRBV3-1|TRBJ2-6|few
CASSPAVAPRNVLTF
TGTGCCAGCAGCCCCGCGGTGGCCCCCCGCAACGTCCTGACTTTC
>.|TRBV30|TRBJ1-1|.
CAWSAGGGVAFF
TGTGCCTGGAGTGCCGGAGGAGGGGTAGCTTTCTTT
>.|TRBV9|TRBJ2-1|.
CASSPGLTYNEQFF
TGTGCCAGCAGTCCCGGCCTGACCTACAATGAGCAGTTCTTC
>.|TRBV7-2|TRBJ2-5|many
CASSARGWGQETQYF
TGTGCCAGCAGCGCCCGCGGGTGGGGCCAAGAGACCCAGTACTTC
>.|TRBV29-1|TRBJ2-3|few
CSVAGRSTDTQYF
TGCAGCGTTGCGGGACGGTCCACAGATACGCAGTATTTT
>.|TRBV5-6|TRBJ1-1|few
CASSLVWGPEAFF
TGTGCCAGCAGCTTGGTGTGGGGGCCTGAAGCTTTCTTT